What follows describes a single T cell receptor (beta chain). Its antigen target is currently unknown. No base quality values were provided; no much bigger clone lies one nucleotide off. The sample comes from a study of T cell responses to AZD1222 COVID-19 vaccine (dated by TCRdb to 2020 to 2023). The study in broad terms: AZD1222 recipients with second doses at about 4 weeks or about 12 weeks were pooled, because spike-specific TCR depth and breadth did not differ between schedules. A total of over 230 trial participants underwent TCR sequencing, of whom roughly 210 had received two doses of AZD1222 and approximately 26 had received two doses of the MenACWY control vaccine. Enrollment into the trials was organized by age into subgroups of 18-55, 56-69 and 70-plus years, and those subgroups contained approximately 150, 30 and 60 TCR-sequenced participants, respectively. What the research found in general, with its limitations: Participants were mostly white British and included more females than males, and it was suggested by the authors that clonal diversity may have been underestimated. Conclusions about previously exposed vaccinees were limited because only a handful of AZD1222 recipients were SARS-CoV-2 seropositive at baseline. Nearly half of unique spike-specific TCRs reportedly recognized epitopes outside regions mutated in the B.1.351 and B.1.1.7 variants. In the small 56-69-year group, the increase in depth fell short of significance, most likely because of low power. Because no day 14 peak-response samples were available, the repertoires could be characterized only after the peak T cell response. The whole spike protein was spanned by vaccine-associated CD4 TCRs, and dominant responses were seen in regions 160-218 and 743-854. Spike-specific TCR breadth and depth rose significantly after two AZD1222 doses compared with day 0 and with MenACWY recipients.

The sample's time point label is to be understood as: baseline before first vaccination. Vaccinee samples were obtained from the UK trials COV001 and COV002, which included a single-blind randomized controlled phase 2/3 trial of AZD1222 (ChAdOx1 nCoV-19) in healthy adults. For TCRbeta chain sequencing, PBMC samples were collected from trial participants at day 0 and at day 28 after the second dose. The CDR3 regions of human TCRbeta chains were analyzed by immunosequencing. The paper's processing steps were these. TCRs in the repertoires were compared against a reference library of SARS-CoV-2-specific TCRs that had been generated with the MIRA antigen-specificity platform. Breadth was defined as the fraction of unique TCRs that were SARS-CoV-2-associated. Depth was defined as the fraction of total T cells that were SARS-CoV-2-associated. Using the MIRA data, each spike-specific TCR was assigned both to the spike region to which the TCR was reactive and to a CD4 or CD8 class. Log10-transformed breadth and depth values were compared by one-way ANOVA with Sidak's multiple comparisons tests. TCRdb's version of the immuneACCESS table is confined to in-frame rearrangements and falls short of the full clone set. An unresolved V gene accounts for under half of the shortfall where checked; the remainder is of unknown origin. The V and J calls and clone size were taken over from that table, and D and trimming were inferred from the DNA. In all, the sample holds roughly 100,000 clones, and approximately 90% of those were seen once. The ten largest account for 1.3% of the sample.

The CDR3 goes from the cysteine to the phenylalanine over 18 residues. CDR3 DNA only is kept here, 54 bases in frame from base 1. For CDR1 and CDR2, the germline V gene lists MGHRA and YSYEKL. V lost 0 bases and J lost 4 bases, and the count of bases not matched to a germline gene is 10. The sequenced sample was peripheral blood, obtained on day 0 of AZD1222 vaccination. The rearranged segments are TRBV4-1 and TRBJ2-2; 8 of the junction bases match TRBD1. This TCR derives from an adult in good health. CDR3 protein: CASSQDGARGLFTGELFF. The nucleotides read TGCGCCAGCAGCCAAGATGGGGCCAGGGGGCTTTTCACCGGGGAGCTGTTTTTT.